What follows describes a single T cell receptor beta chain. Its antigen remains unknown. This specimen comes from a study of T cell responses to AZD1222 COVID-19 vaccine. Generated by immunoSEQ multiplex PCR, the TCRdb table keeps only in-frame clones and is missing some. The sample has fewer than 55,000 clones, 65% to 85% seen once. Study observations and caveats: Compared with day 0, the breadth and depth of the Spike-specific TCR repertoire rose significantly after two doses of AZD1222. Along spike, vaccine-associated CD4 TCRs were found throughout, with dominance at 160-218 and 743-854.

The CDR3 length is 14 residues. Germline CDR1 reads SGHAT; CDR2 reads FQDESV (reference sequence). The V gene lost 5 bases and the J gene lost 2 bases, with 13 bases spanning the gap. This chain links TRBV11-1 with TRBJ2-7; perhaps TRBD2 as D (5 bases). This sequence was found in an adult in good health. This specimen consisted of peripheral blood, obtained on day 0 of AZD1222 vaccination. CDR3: CASSAGRGAYEQYF. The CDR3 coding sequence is TGTGCCAGCAGCGCGGGCCGCGGCGCCTACGAGCAGTACTTC.